This T cell receptor beta chain was sequenced in a study of T-cell reconstitution after alpha-beta-depleted transplantation in children. Findings of the study overall: About two months after transplant, alpha-beta T cells reportedly came from several hundred expanded graft clones. After transplant, high TCRbeta diversity at day 60 in some patients arose from surviving recipient T cells and thymic progenitors. A year post-transplant, T-cell counts and diversity derived mostly from newly produced T cells.

Using unique molecular identifiers, the investigators prepared the TCRbeta library. TCRdb passed the PCR reads through MiXCR, listing each CDR3 protein once. In the table there are about 580,000 distinct CDR3 sequences, 23% of which are singletons. A word on this clonotype: No antigen is known for it.

The CDR3 covers 16 residues. Trimming cost V 2 bases and J 3 bases; bases outside gene matches: 6. The germline V gene has CDR1 SGHVS and CDR2 FQNEAQ. This receptor was identified in a boy under three years old who had a stem cell transplant for acute myeloid leukemia, so the T cells may come from the graft donor. V is TRBV7-8 and J is TRBJ2-5; 10 nucleotides align to TRBD2. Sequences were derived from PBMCs, mostly from graft donor cells, sampled 360 days after TCRalphabeta/CD19-depleted stem cell transplant. CDR3 sequence: CASSLPLLAGEETQYF. The CDR3 DNA sequence: TGTGCCAGCAGCTTACCCCTCCTAGCGGGGGAAGAGACCCAGTACTTC.